In this sample, the clone carrying this TCR beta chain turned up a few times. Its specificity is not known. This specimen comes from a study of T cell repertoires in cytomegalovirus infection. Study results and caveats: Individuals carrying CMV plus the relevant HLA were identified by cumulative frequency of public TCR beta families. CMV-specific TCR beta clonotypes restricted by HLA-C were the ones dominating the ex vivo response.

The V end lost 3 bases, the J end lost 8 bases, and 11 bases lay between the germline ends. The CDR3 covers 13 residues. The germline V gene encodes CDR1 MDHEN and CDR2 SYDVKM. TCRdb processed the reads anew with MiXCR; each CDR3 protein has one entry. The sample has about 260,000 distinct CDR3 sequences, 8% to 9.5% seen once. Sequenced input: PBMCs. The chain carries TRBV28 and TRBJ1-5; D remains unclear. The source is a human donor in good health (CMV status not recorded). Some clones in this sample may be carry-over from other donors' samples. CDR3 sequence reads: CASSLGWGKPQHF. The CDR3 DNA reads TGTGCCAGCAGTTTGGGTTGGGGTAAGCCCCAGCATTTT.